This is a list of T cell receptor beta chains from one sample in a study of blood T cell repertoires in COVID-19. Assay: immunoSEQ multiplex PCR; the TCRdb copy retains only in-frame clones and omits some. The sample has roughly 220,000 clones; 82% are singletons. The sample was peripheral blood. These receptors were collected from a woman older than 75 with COVID-19, enrolled during active disease. The CDR3 runs from the conserved cysteine through the conserved F or W.

CDR3 protein	V gene
CASSPSKLAKNIQYF	TRBV28
CASSLTGGAGTEAFF	TRBV4-2
CASSLRGRAEKLFF	TRBV7-2
CASSPGTGAGYGYTF	TRBV18
CAWSIPGLRGTEAFF	TRBV30
CASSPLAGVEEPQHF	TRBV18
CASSQSQGQGVYGYTF	TRBV5-1
CASSSFRGTNYEQYF	TRBV14
CSVVSIENGYTF	TRBV29-1
CASSHYGQINQPQHF	TRBV23-1
CASSPLREAKNIQYF	TRBV18
CATSDRGTGATNEKLFF	TRBV24-1
CASSEELGLYGYTF	TRBV6-1
CASNHRDTQPQHF	TRBV6-5
CASSPPGGADEKLFF	TRBV28
CASIVRDYNSGNTIYF	TRBV10-1
CASSPTADRWQGQYF	TRBV19
CASSRQIVSNQPQHF	TRBV6-5
CASSPLGLANNEQFF	TRBV6-2/TRBV6-3
CATSDPRVATGELFF	TRBV24-1
CASSYSIRGEQYF	TRBV6-2/TRBV6-3
CASMAVERSNQPQHF	TRBV6-5
CASSSGSSDYNEQFF	TRBV11-3
CASSSGPHYGYTF	TRBV6-2/TRBV6-3
CASSLLPGGNTIYF	TRBV5-1
CASSYSLNTEAFF	TRBV6-5
CASSLSGSNTDTQYF	TRBV5-1
CASTDRAYEQYF	TRBV25-1
CASRSGQAINSPLHF	TRBV6-5
CAWSADRARNTIYF	TRBV30
CATSRSRDRVGEQYF	TRBV15
CASTSRGNTEAFF	TRBV19
CSGSGGAKNIQYF	TRBV29-1
CASSPRSYEQYF	TRBV7-9
CASSESFTGQPQHF	TRBV6-1
CASSLVGFEQFF	TRBV28
CASSLGTASFF	TRBV19
CASSQGGLAGGGSYNEQFF	TRBV3-1/TRBV3-2
CASSLYGTTNEKLFF	TRBV5-1
CAISDGRYSYEQYF	TRBV10-3
CASSPRTGGPDTQYF	TRBV7-2
CASSLEGLGRREYF	TRBV28
CASSPVQWLTYGYTF	TRBV5-8
CASSSGLVYNPNTGELFF	TRBV5-1
CASSPLPGETQYF	TRBV18
CASSYPLGGPGAGELFF	TRBV6-2/TRBV6-3
CASSLETGRISGANVLTF	TRBV13
CASSHETGLDSPLHF	TRBV2
CSVEGRGGRTEAFF	TRBV29-1
CAWTGQGQKQPQHF	TRBV30
CAYPPRAGGQTGELFF	TRBV30
CASRGQGGNQPQHF	TRBV2
CASSEGGRKAETQYF	TRBV2
CASSLSGTRLNEQFF	TRBV6-2/TRBV6-3
CASSVHSGIETQYF	TRBV9
CASSESSYNEQFF	TRBV6-1
CASSVAGGETQYF	TRBV9
CASSLAGGPVYEQYF	TRBV7-2
CASTSPWATEAFF	TRBV6-5